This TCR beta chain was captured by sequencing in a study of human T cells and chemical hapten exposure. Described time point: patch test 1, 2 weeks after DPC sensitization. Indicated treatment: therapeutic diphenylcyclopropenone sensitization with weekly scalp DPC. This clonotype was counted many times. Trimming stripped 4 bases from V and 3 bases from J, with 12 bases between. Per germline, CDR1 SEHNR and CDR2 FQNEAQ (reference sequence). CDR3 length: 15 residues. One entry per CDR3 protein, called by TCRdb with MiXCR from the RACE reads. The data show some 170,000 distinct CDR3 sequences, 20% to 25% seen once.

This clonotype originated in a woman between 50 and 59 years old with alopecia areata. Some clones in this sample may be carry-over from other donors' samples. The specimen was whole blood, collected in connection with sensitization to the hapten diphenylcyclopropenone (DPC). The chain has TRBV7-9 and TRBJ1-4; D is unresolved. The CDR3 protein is CASSSGPAANEKLFF. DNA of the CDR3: TGTGCCAGCAGCTCGGGCCCAGCGGCTAATGAAAAACTGTTTTTT.